This T cell receptor (beta chain) was identified during a study of shared clonotypes between healthy human individuals. Points from the study as a whole: Memory subsets generally showed lower estimated richness than naive subsets.

Data came from immunoSEQ multiplex PCR; TCRdb stores just in-frame clones and leaves some out. The profile shows some 2,100,000 clones, around 95% of them singletons. V trimming: 5 bases; J trimming: 3 bases; junction bases outside the gene matches: 4. From germline, CDR1 is SGHVS and CDR2 FQNEAQ. CDR3 length: 14 amino acids. A note on this clone: The antigen is unknown.

This chain uses TRBV7-8 with TRBJ1-1, with TRBD1 matching over 9 bases. The TCR was taken from a man aged 18 to 29 in good health. The source material was naive CD4+ T cells sorted from blood. As to subset: CD45RA+ positively selected. CDR3: CASSTRTGDTEAFF. The CDR3 nucleotides read TGTGCCAGCAGCACTCGGACAGGGGACACTGAAGCTTTCTTT.